The 5 T cell receptor beta chains in this list originate from one sample, sequenced in a study of beta chain features in type 1 diabetes (dated by TCRdb to the late 2010s). No antigen is known for these receptors. The paper as a whole reports these results and caveats: A moderate but significant shortening of TCRB CDR3 length was observed in type 1 diabetes patients in all four CD4+ subsets.

Libraries were prepared through the immunoSEQ multiplex PCR assay. All of the isolated RNA was reverse transcribed with the High Capacity cDNA Reverse Transcription Kit, so expressed TCRB transcripts were sequenced. TCRdb mirrors the immuneACCESS table, restricted to in-frame sequences. Some clones are absent from its copies; in checked studies, under half trace to an unresolved V gene, and the reason for the others is unknown. The sample records roughly 290,000 clones, about 15% of which are singletons. The top ten hold approximately 0.015% of the sample. Source material: naive CD4+ T cells from blood. Explained via the paper, the cell subset or site label denotes: true naive CD4+ T cells. All receptors derive from a man aged 18 to 35 with type 1 diabetes.

The sample holds a few counts of this clone. The chain couples TRBV28 to TRBJ2-3; 7 nucleotides match TRBD1. J gave up 6 bases and V 3 bases, and 6 bases lay outside the gene matches. The CDR3 covers 14 residues. Germline-derived CDR1 and CDR2 are MDHEN and SYDVKM. For the CDR3, the DNA is TGTGCCAGCAGTTTGGTAGGGGGCTCGGATACGCAGTATTTT. It is translated as CASSLVGGSDTQYF.

V usage is TRBV4-3 and J usage is TRBJ1-2; 8 bases are shared with TRBD1. Germline trimming cut 0 bases from V and 5 bases from J; bases unmatched to any gene: 8. CDR3 length equals 16 residues. Germline lookup yields CDR1 LGHNA and CDR2 YSLEER. Here the CDR3 reads CASSQEWAGGWYGYTF. In DNA form, the CDR3 reads TGCGCCAGCAGCCAAGAGTGGGCAGGGGGCTGGTATGGCTACACCTTC.

This clone has more than one count but fewer than ten. The chain recombines TRBV29-1 with TRBJ1-1, with D possibly matching TRBD1 (5 bases). Germline loops: CDR1 SQVTM, CDR2 ANQGSEA. This CDR3 has 13 amino acids. The V gene lost 3 bases and the J gene lost 0 bases, with 8 bases spanning the gap. The CDR3 spells CSVDGRVNTEAFF. Written as DNA, the CDR3 is TGCAGCGTTGACGGCAGGGTGAACACTGAAGCTTTCTTT.

This chain uses TRBV11-2 with TRBJ2-3; maybe TRBD1 (5 bases). The germline CDR1 and CDR2 sequences are SGHAT and FQNNGV. CDR3 size: 16 residues. Trimming left V 4 bases short and J 4 bases short, with 18 bases between. DNA of the CDR3: TGTGCCAGCAGCTCTGATCAGGGCCGCGGCCCAGATACGCAGTATTTT. Its protein product is CASSSDQGRGPDTQYF.

V usage is TRBV25-1 and J usage is TRBJ2-3, with D tentatively TRBD1 (6 bases). CDR3 length: 16 amino acids. Trimming stripped 3 bases from V and 3 bases from J, with 16 bases between. CDR1 and CDR2 from the germline V gene are MGHDK and SYGVNS. This CDR3 is CASSDRALRGTDTQYF. Written as DNA, the CDR3 is TGTGCCAGCAGTGACCGCGCACTCAGGGGAACAGATACGCAGTATTTT.